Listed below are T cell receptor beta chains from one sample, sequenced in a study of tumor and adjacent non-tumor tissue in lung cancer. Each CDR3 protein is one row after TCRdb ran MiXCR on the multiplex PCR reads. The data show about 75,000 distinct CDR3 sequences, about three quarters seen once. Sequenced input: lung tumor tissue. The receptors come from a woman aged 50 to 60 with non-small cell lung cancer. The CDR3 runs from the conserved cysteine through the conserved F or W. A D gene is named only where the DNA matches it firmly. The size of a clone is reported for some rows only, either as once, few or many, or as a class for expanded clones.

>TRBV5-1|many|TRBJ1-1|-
TGCGCCAGCAGCATATTTCCGACAGGTGCCCGGGGGAAGAACACTGAAGCTTTCTTT
CASSIFPTGARGKNTEAFF
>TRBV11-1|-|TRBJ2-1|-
TGTGCTAACAGCCCGACTCCTTTGACGGGCGATGCGCAGTTCTTC
CANSPTPLTGDAQFF
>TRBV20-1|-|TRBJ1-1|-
TGCAATGCTAGGGTGACAGTAGGCTCTGAAGTTTTCTTC
CNARVTVGSEVFF
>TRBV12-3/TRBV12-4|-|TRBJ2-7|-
TGTGGCAGCAGTTTGGGGCATGGGGGCGATGAGCAGTACTTC
CGSSLGHGGDEQYF
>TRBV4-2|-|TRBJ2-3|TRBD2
TGTGTCAGCAACCAACATTTTACTAGCGGGAGGATGGATACGCAGTATTTT
CVSNQHFTSGRMDTQYF
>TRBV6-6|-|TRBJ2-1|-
TGTGCCAACAGTCCCCAAGCGGCCCTCTACAACGAGCAGTTCTTC
CANSPQAALYNEQFF
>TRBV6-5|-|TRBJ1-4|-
TGTCCCAGCAGTTACTCAGGGACCGCTAATGAAAAACTGTTTTTT
CPSSYSGTANEKLFF
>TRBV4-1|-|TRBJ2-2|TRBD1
TGCGCCAGCAGCCAAGGGACAGGGGGAGGCATCGGGGAGCTGTTTTTT
CASSQGTGGGIGELFF
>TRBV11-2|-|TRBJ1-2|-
TGTGCCAGCGGTGGGGAGACGTCTAACTATAGCTACACCTTC
CASGGETSNYSYTF
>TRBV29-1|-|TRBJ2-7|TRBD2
TGCAGCGTTGACATCGGTTCCGGAAGCGGGGTCGGTGAGCAGTACTTC
CSVDIGSGSGVGEQYF
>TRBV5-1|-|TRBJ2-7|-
TGCGCCAGCAAAATTGGTGGGCAGGATGACGAGCAGTACTTC
CASKIGGQDDEQYF
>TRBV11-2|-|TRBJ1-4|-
TGTACTGGCAGCTTAGCAGGGATTAATGAAAAACTGTTTTTT
CTGSLAGINEKLFF
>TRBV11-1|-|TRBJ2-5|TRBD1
TGTGCCAGCAGCCTTGGACAGGGCGTAGAGACCCAATACTTC
CASSLGQGVETQYF
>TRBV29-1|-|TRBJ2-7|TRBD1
TGCAGCGTCGCGGCGGGACAGGGGATCGAACGGTACTTC
CSVAAGQGIERYF
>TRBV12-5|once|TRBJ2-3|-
TGTGCTAGTGGCGACGGGAGTATGGATACGCGGTATTTT
CASGDGSMDTRYF
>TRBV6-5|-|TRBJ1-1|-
TGTGCCGGCAGTTACGGGGGGGTGAACACTGAAGCTTTCTTT
CAGSYGGVNTEAFF
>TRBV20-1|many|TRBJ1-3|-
TGCAGTGCCCCCTGGGGAAACACCATATATTTT
CSAPWGNTIYF
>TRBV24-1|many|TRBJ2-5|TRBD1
TGTGCCACCAGTGCAAGCTCCGGGACAGGTTATCAAGAGACCCAGTACTTC
CATSASSGTGYQETQYF
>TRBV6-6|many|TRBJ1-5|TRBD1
TGTGCCAGCAGTCTTAGACAGGGTGGCGGTCAGCCCCAGCATTTT
CASSLRQGGGQPQHF
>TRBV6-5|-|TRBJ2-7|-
TGTGCCAGCAGTCACTCGAGGGCAGACCACGAGCAGTACTTC
CASSHSRADHEQYF
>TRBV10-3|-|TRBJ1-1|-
TGTGTCATCAGTCCTGTTTCAGGGGACGTGAACACTGAAGCTTTCTTT
CVISPVSGDVNTEAFF
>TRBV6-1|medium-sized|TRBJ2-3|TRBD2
TGTGCCATCACGCCGGGACTAGCGGAGACAGATACGCAGTATTTT
CAITPGLAETDTQYF
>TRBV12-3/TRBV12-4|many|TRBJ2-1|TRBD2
TGTGCCAGCAGTTTCCTAGCGGGAGGGGTCTCCTACAATGAGCAGTTCTTC
CASSFLAGGVSYNEQFF
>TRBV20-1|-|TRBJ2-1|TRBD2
TGCAGTGCTAGAGCCCCTTCGTGGACTAGCGGGGGATCCTACAATGAGGAGTTCTTC
CSARAPSWTSGGSYNEEFF
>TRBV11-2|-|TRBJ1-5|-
TGTGCCAGCGGCCTGGAGGGCCTTGGCAATAAGCCCCAGCATTTT
CASGLEGLGNKPQHF
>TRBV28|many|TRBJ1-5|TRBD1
TGTGCCAGCAGTTCCAGCGGACAGGGGAGGGGTCAGCCCCAGCATTTT
CASSSSGQGRGQPQHF